This TCR beta chain was sequenced in a study of cytomegalovirus exposure and HLA in healthy donors. Study context: From 190 million or so T cells, an earlier analysis saw 100 million to 140 million unique TCR beta sequences. For the approximately 400 genotyped donors, roughly 80% fell within the Caucasian-associated ancestry cluster. Study outcomes and limitations: For presence/absence analyses, sequencing depth was assumed to be roughly uniform across donors. A later analysis found common viral pathogens apparently linked to several of the most significant clusters.

This clone was observed once. Its antigen remains unidentified. PCR involved 60 Vbeta and 13 Jbeta primers. Method: immunoSEQ multiplex PCR; TCRdb's copy keeps in-frame clones and lacks some. This table has 80,000 to 90,000 clones, roughly 84% appearing once. With 8 bases clipped from V and 4 bases from J, the junction kept 3 bases outside the gene matches. Germline V gives CDR1 SNHLY, CDR2 FYNNEI. CDR3 length: 14 amino acids. Material: PBMCs. The receptor comes from a man aged 25 to 45 in good health and CMV-seronegative. V gene TRBV2 combines with J gene TRBJ2-2; 11 bases fit TRBD2. CDR3 loop: CASGGTSGTGELFF. CDR3 in DNA: TGTGCCAGCGGCGGGACTAGCGGCACCGGGGAGCTGTTTTTT.